This is a list of T cell receptor beta chains from one sample in a study of Graves' ophthalmopathy and Graves' hyperthyroidism. MiXCR, applied by TCRdb to the multiplex PCR reads, yields one record per CDR3 protein. This table holds a few hundred thousand distinct CDR3 sequences, roughly 15% found once. The material sequenced was peripheral blood. These receptors were collected from a woman between 18 and 29 years old with stable Graves' hyperthyroidism. Both conserved end residues are part of each CDR3. A D gene is named only where the DNA matches it firmly. Not all rows give a size; the values are once, few, many and, for expanded clones, a class.

NA	many	TRBJ1-2	13	TRBV6-2/TRBV6-3	CASRRGRSYGYTF	TGTGCCAGCAGACGTGGACGGTCTTATGGCTACACCTTC
NA	many	TRBJ2-5	12	TRBV11-3	CASSFPRETQYF	TGTGCCAGCAGCTTCCCTCGAGAGACCCAGTACTTC
TRBD1	many	TRBJ2-5	18	TRBV24-1	CATSDPAGQGMVAETQYF	TGTGCCACCAGTGATCCTGCGGGACAGGGGATGGTTGCAGAGACCCAGTACTTC
NA	many	TRBJ2-7	16	TRBV27	CASSLSLRTRWGEQYF	TGTGCCAGCAGTTTATCGCTCAGGACCCGCTGGGGCGAGCAGTACTTC
NA	many	TRBJ2-5	14	TRBV5-4	CASSLVGFEETQYF	TGTGCCAGCAGCTTGGTAGGGTTTGAGGAGACCCAGTACTTC
NA	many	TRBJ2-7	11	TRBV2	CASSGVLGQYF	TGTGCCAGCAGTGGGGTTCTTGGGCAGTACTTC
NA	many	TRBJ2-5	15	TRBV20-1	CSARDRGDAAWTQYF	TGCAGTGCTAGAGATCGCGGGGACGCCGCGTGGACCCAGTACTTC
NA	once	TRBJ1-1	13	TRBV6-2/TRBV6-3	CASFATGNTEAFF	TGTGCCAGCTTTGCGACGGGGAACACTGAAGCTTTCTTT
TRBD1	many	TRBJ1-5	13	TRBV19	CASGQGSTQPQHF	TGTGCCAGCGGACAGGGGAGTACTCAGCCCCAGCATTTT
NA	many	TRBJ1-1	14	TRBV2	CATVHRGEGTEAFF	TGTGCCACCGTCCACCGGGGGGAGGGGACTGAAGCTTTCTTT
NA	few	TRBJ1-6	15	TRBV9	CASSTGGGQESPLHF	TGTGCCAGCAGCACCGGGGGGGGCCAGGAATCACCCCTCCACTTT
TRBD1	many	TRBJ1-2	15	TRBV6-5	CASSPLTGGFSGYTF	TGTGCCAGCAGTCCCCTGACAGGGGGGTTTAGCGGCTACACCTTC
NA	NA	TRBJ1-1	15	TRBV2	CASTETYTQNTEAFF	TGTGCCAGCACCGAGACCTATACACAGAACACTGAAGCTTTCTTT
NA	many	TRBJ2-5	16	TRBV9	CASSVAGDGGRETQYF	TGTGCCAGCAGCGTAGCCGGGGACGGTGGACGGGAGACCCAGTACTTC
NA	NA	TRBJ1-1	13	TRBV7-3	CASSLYPGDEAFF	TGTGCCAGCAGCTTATACCCGGGGGATGAAGCTTTCTTT
NA	many	TRBJ2-4	14	TRBV12-3/TRBV12-4	CASSPDRAKNIQYF	TGTGCCAGCAGTCCGGACCGAGCCAAAAACATTCAGTACTTC
NA	many	TRBJ1-5	12	TRBV12-3/TRBV12-4	CASSLQGRLQHF	TGTGCCAGCAGCCTGCAAGGAAGACTCCAGCATTTT
NA	many	TRBJ1-2	13	TRBV6-2/TRBV6-3	CASSYPWGYGYTF	TGTGCCAGCAGTTACCCCTGGGGCTATGGCTACACCTTC
TRBD2	NA	TRBJ2-2	15	TRBV10-3	CAIPSGGPNTGELFF	TGTGCCATCCCTAGCGGGGGCCCGAACACCGGGGAGCTGTTTTTT
TRBD1	NA	TRBJ1-1	16	TRBV20-1	CSASGTAPKWNTEAFF	TGCAGTGCTAGCGGGACAGCCCCAAAGTGGAACACTGAAGCTTTCTTT
TRBD1	NA	TRBJ2-5	13	TRBV20-1	CSVLGQGWETQYF	TGCAGTGTCCTGGGACAGGGATGGGAGACCCAGTACTTC
TRBD1	few	TRBJ2-2	15	TRBV2	CASRGTGGDTGELFF	TGTGCCAGCAGGGGGACAGGGGGGGACACCGGGGAGCTGTTTTTT
TRBD2	NA	TRBJ2-7	13	TRBV7-3	CASSISGGEEQYF	TGTGCCAGCAGTATTAGCGGGGGAGAAGAGCAGTACTTC
NA	few	TRBJ1-6	17	TRBV4-1	CASSPTGASSYNSPLHF	TGCGCCAGCAGCCCCACGGGGGCGAGCTCCTATAATTCACCCCTCCACTTT
NA	many	TRBJ1-5	14	TRBV6-2/TRBV6-3	CASRPGQSNQPQHF	TGTGCCAGCAGACCCGGACAGAGCAATCAGCCCCAGCATTTT
NA	many	TRBJ1-2	12	TRBV6-1	CASSAVGVGYTF	TGTGCCAGCAGTGCCGTCGGGGTTGGCTACACCTTC
NA	many	TRBJ1-5	14	TRBV4-1	CASSQAQGNQPQHF	TGCGCCAGCAGCCAAGCCCAGGGAAATCAGCCCCAGCATTTT
NA	many	TRBJ1-2	13	TRBV12-5	CASGSQTDYGYTF	TGTGCTAGTGGTTCCCAGACTGACTATGGCTACACCTTC
NA	many	TRBJ1-5	15	TRBV6-2/TRBV6-3	CATESLADSNQPQHF	TGTGCCACCGAGTCATTGGCGGACAGCAATCAGCCCCAGCATTTT
NA	many	TRBJ2-7	15	TRBV11-2	CASSLGDRSSYEQYF	TGTGCCAGCAGCTTAGGAGACAGGAGCTCCTACGAGCAGTACTTC
NA	few	TRBJ2-2	13	TRBV6-2/TRBV6-3	CASIGGNTGELFF	TGTGCCAGCATCGGGGGGAACACCGGGGAGCTGTTTTTT